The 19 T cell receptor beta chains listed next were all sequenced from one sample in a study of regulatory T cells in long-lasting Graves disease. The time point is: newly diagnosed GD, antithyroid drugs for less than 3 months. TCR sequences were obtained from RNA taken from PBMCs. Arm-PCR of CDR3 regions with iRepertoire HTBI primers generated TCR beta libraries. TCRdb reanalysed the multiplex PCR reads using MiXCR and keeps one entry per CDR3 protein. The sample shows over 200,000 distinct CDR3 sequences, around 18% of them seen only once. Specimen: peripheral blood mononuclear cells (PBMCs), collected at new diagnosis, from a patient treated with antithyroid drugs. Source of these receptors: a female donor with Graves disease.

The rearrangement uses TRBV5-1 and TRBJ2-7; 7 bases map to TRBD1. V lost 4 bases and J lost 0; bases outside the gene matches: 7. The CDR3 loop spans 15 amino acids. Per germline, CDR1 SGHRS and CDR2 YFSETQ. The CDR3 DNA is TGCGCCAGCAGCCCAGGGACAGATTACTCCTACGAGCAGTACTTC. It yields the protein CASSPGTDYSYEQYF.

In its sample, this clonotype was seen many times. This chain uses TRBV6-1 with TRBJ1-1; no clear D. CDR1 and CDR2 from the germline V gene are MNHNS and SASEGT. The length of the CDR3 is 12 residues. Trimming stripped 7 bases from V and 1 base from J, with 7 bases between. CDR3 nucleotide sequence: TGTGCCAGCACCAGGCGGAACACTGAAGCTTTCTTT. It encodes CASTRRNTEAFF.

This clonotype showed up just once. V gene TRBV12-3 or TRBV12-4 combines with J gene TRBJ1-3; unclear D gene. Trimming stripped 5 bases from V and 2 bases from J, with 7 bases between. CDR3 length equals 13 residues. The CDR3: CASSLRTGNTIYF. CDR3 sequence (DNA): TGTGCCAGCAGTCTGAGAACTGGAAACACCATATATTTT.

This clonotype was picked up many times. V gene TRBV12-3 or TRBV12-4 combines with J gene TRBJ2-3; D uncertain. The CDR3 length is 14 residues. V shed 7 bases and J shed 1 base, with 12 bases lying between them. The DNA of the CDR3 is TGTGCCAGCAACCCCGTGGACGGCACAGATACGCAGTATTTT. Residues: CASNPVDGTDTQYF.

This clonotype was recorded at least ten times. In nucleotides, the CDR3 is TGTGCCAGCACCCTTAGGACAGGACAAGAGACCCAGTACTTC. It specifies CASTLRTGQETQYF. V gene TRBV13 combines with J gene TRBJ2-5; 7 bases agree with TRBD1. The CDR3 sequence is 14 residues long. The trim removed 7 bases at V and 2 bases at J, leaving 7 bases unmatched. From germline, CDR1 is PRHDT and CDR2 FYEKMQ (reference sequence).

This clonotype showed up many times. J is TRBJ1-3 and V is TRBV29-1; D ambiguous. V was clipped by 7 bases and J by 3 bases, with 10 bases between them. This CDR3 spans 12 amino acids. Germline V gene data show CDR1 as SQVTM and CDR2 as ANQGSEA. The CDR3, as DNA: TGCAGCGGACGGAATCTTGGAAACACCATATATTTT. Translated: CSGRNLGNTIYF.

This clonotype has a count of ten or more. The CDR3 DNA is TGTGCCAGCAGCTTTGGGCAGTTGGGTGAGCAGTTCTTC. As protein: CASSFGQLGEQFF. The rearrangement links TRBV7-2 to TRBJ2-1; D unresolved. Trimming left V 3 bases short and J 9 bases short, with 12 bases between. The CDR3 extends over 13 amino acids. Germline V gene sequence: CDR1 SGHTA, CDR2 FQGNSA.

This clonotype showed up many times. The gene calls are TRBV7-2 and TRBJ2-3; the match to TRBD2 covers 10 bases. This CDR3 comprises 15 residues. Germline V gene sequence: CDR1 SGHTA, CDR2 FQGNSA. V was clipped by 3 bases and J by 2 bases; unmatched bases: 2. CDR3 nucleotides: TGTGCCAGCAGCTTCCTAGCGGGAGCCACAGATACGCAGTATTTT. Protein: CASSFLAGATDTQYF.

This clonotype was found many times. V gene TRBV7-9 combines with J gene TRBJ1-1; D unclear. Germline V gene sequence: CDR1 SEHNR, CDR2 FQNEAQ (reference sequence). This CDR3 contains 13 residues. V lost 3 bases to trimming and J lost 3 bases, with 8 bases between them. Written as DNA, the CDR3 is TGTGCCAGCAGCTTGTCCAGCGACACTGAAGCTTTCTTT. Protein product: CASSLSSDTEAFF.

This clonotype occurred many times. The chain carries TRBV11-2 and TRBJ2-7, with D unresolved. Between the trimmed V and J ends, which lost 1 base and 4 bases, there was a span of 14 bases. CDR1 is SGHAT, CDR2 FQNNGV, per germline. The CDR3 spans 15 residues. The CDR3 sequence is CASSLGPSTEYEQYF. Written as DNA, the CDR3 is TGTGCCAGCAGCTTAGGACCGTCAACGGAGTACGAGCAGTACTTC.

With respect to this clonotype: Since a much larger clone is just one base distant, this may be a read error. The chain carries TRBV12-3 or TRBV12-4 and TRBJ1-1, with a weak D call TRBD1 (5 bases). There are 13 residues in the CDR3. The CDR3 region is CANSDSRQTEAFF. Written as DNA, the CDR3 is TGTGCCAACAGTGATTCTAGACAGACTGAAGCTTTCTTT.

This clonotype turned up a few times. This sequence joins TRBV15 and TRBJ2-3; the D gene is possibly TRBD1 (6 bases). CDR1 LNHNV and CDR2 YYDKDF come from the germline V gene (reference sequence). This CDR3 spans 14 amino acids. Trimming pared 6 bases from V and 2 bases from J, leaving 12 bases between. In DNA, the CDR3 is TGTGCCACCAGGGGGGCAGGAGCCACAGATACGCAGTATTTT. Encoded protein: CATRGAGATDTQYF.

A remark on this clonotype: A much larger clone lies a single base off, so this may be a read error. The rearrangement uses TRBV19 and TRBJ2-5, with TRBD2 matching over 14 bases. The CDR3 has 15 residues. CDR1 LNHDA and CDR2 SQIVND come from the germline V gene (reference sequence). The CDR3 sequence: CATRSLGLAGETRYF. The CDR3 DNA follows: TGTGCCACCCGATCCCTGGGACTAGCGGGAGAGACCCGGTACTTC.

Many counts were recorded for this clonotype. CDR3 coding DNA: TGTGCCAGCAGCTTAAGACAGGGGGGACACAATGAGCAGTTCTTC. It translates to CASSLRQGGHNEQFF. The chain uses TRBV7-9 and TRBJ2-1; TRBD1 matches at 9 bases. Germline V gene sequence: CDR1 SEHNR, CDR2 FQNEAQ (reference sequence). The CDR3 is made up of 15 amino acids. The trim removed 2 bases at V and 5 bases at J, leaving 4 bases unmatched. Variable domain in full (rest from reference TRBV7-9 and TRBJ2-1): DTGVSQNPRHKITKRGQNVTFRCDPISEHNRLYWYRQTLGQGPEFLTYFQNEAQLEKSRLLSDRFSAERPKGSFSTLEIQRTEQGDSAMYLCASSLRQGGHNEQFFGPGTRLTVL.

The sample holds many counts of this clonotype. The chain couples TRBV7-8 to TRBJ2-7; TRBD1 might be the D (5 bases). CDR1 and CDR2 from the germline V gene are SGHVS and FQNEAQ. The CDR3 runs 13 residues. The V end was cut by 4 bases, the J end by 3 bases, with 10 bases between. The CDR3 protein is CASSYQGGYEQYF. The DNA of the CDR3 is TGTGCCAGCAGCTACCAGGGTGGCTACGAGCAGTACTTC.

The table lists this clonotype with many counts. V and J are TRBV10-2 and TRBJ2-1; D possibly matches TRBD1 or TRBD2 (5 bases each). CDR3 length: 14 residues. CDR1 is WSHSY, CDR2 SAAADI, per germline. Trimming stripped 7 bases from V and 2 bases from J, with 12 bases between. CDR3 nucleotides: TGCGCCAGCACCGGGACGCCAACCTACAATGAGCAGTTCTTC. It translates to CASTGTPTYNEQFF.

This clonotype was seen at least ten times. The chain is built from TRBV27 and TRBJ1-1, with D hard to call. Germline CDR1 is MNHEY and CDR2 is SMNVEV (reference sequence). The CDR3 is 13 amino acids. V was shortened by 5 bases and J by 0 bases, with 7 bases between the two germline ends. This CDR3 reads CASSTALNTEAFF. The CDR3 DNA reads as TGTGCCAGCAGTACGGCATTGAACACTGAAGCTTTCTTT.

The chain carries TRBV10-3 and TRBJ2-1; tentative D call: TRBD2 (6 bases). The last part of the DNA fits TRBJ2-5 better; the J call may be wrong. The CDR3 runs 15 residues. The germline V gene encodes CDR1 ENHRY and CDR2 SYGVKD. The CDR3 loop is CAISSLGGAGETQYF. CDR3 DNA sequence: TGTGCCATCAGCTCCTTAGGAGGGGCGGGAGAGACCCAGTACTTC.

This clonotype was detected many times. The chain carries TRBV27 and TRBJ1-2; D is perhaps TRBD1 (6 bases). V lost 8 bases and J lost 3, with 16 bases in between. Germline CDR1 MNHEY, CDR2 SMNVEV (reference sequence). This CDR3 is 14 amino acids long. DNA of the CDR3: TGTGCCAGCGCCATAGGGGGGCTGGACTATGGCTACACCTTC. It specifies CASAIGGLDYGYTF.